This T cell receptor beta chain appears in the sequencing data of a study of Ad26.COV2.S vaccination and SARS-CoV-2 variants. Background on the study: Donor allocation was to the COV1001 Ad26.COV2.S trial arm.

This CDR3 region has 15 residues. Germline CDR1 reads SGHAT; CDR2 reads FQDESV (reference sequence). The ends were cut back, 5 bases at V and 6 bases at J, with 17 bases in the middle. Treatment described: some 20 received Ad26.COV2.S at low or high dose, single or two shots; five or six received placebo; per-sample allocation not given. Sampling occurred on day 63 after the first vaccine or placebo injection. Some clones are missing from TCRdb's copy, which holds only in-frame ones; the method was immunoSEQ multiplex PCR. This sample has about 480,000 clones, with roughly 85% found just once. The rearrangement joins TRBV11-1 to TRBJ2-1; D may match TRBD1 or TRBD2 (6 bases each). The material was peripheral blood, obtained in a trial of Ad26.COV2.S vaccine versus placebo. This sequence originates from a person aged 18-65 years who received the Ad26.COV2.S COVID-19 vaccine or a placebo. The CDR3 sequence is CASSPRWGALNEQFF. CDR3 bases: TGTGCCAGCAGCCCCCGGTGGGGGGCCCTCAATGAGCAGTTCTTC.